This TCR beta chain stems from a study of T-cell memory formation after mild COVID-19. Germline CDR1 and CDR2: DFQATT and SNEGSKA (reference sequence). Trimming removed 3 bases at V and 2 bases at J, with 11 bases between. The CDR3 has 14 amino acids. The sample holds many counts of this clonotype. A single record per CDR3 protein comes from TCRdb applying MiXCR to the 5' RACE reads. The sample has over 500,000 distinct CDR3 sequences, 15% to 20% seen once. The specimen sequenced was PBMCs or a T cell subset sorted from them (not recorded which). This TCR came from an adult woman who had mild COVID-19 (a few samples of this study predate the infection). Cell type and time point are not known. The chain recombines TRBV20-1 with TRBJ1-3, with D perhaps matching TRBD1 (5 bases). The chain's CDR3 is CSASTQGAGNTIYF. DNA for the CDR3: TGCAGTGCTAGCACCCAGGGAGCTGGAAACACCATATATTTT.